This T cell receptor (beta chain) came from a study of CD8 T cells in Susac syndrome. Broader study findings: That the number of individuals in its TCR sequencing and HLA analysis was relatively small was acknowledged by the study.

The CDR3 is 16 residues long. CDR1 and CDR2 (germline): SNHLY, FYNNEI. Trimming left V 8 bases short and J 7 bases short, with 27 bases between. Blood CD8+ and CD4+ T cells underwent high-throughput TCR beta sequencing. Negative isolation yielded CD4+ and CD8+ T cells, and FACS enriched TEMRA cells. A quantity of about 0.45 to 1 ug RNA underwent reverse transcription using random hexamers. TCR beta CDR3 was amplified by immunoSEQ covering 54 Vbeta and 13 Jbeta. One entry per CDR3 protein results from TCRdb running MiXCR on the immunoSEQ multiplex PCR reads. The profile shows about 150,000 distinct CDR3 sequences, about 94% of them singletons. On this clonotype itself: Its antigen remains unidentified.

The specimen sequenced was CD8+ T cells from PBMCs. The receptor's source is a human donor with multiple sclerosis. V usage is TRBV2 and J usage is TRBJ2-7; weak D call: TRBD2 (7 bases). The CDR3 DNA is TGTGCCAGCGTTCTCGCGCTAGGGGGGGCACGAGGGGAGCAGTACTTC. Residues: CASVLALGGARGEQYF.